This TCR beta chain was sequenced for a study of shared T cell receptors in the human thymus. This CDR3 has 15 amino acids. Germline CDR1 GTSNPN, CDR2 SVGIG (reference sequence). Trimming took 0 bases from V and 2 from J, leaving 11 bases between them. Assay: immunoSEQ multiplex PCR; the TCRdb copy retains only in-frame clones and omits some. The sample yields more than 550,000 clones, 75% to 90% seen once. This sample was shared with a second study, whose subject was human thymus T cells. From that paper: Donors were healthy Finnish babies undergoing corrective operations for congenital heart defects. Thymic material originated from resections removed in the course of corrective heart surgery. The authors found apparently biased V and J gene usage in thymic and blood repertoires. Thymic TCR repertoires of unrelated people reportedly overlapped highly.

This receptor was taken from a girl under two years old with a congenital heart defect. Sequencing was done on a sample of thymocytes. The V call is TRBV30, the J call TRBJ2-1, with D possibly matching TRBD1 (6 bases). CDR3 loop: CAWSVSNRAYNEQFF. DNA of the CDR3: TGTGCCTGGAGTGTAAGTAACAGGGCCTACAATGAGCAGTTCTTC.